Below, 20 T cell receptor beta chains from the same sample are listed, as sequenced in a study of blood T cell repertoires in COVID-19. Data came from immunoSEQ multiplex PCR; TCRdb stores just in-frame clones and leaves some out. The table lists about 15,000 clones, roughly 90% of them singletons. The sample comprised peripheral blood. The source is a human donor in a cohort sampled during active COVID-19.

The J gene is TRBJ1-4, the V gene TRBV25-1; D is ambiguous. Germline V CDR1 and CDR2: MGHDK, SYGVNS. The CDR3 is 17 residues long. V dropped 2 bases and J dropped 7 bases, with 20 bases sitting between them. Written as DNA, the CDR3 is TGTGCCAGCAGTGAACCTGGCGGATCTTTGGTGGGTGAAAAACTGTTTTTT. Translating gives CASSEPGGSLVGEKLFF.

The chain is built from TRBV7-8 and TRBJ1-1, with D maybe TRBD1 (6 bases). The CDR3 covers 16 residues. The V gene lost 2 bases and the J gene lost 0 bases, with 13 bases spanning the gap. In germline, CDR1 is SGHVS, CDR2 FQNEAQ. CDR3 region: CASSLTGLGLNTEAFF. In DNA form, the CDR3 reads TGTGCCAGCAGCTTAACAGGGTTAGGGTTGAACACTGAAGCTTTCTTT.

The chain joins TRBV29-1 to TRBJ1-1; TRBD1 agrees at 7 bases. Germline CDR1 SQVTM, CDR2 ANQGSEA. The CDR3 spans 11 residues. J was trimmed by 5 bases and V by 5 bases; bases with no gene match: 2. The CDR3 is CSVLTGTEAFF. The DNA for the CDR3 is TGCAGCGTTCTGACAGGGACTGAAGCTTTCTTT.

The CDR3: CASSSRQGRSYEQYF. CDR3 in DNA: TGTGCCAGCAGTTCAAGACAGGGCCGCTCCTACGAGCAGTACTTC. The chain combines TRBV6-6 with TRBJ2-7; TRBD1 aligns across 7 bases. Germline-derived CDR1 and CDR2 are MNHNY and SVGAGI (reference sequence). The CDR3 has 15 amino acids. Trimming at V came to 4 bases and at J to 0 bases, leaving 6 bases not matched to a gene.

CDR3 nucleotide sequence: TGTGCCAGCAGCTCCCCGCCTGCCGGGACAGAAGAGACCCAGTACTTC. It specifies CASSSPPAGTEETQYF. V and J are TRBV5-5 and TRBJ2-5; 7 bases match TRBD1. With V trimmed by 3 bases and J by 3 bases, 11 bases remained unmatched. Germline lookup yields CDR1 SGHKS and CDR2 YYEKEE (reference sequence). This CDR3 is built from 16 residues.

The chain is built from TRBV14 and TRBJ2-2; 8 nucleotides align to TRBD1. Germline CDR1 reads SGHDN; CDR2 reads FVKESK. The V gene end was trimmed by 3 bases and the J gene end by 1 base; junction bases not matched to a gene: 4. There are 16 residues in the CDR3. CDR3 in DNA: TGTGCCAGCAGCCACAGGACAGGGCAGAACACCGGGGAGCTGTTTTTT. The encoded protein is CASSHRTGQNTGELFF. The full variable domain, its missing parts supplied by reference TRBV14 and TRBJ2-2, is EAGVTQFPSHSVIEKGQTVTLRCDPISGHDNLYWYRRVMGKEIKFLLHFVKESKQDESGMPNNRFLAERTGGTYSTLKVQPAELEDSGVYFCASSHRTGQNTGELFFGEGSRLTVL.

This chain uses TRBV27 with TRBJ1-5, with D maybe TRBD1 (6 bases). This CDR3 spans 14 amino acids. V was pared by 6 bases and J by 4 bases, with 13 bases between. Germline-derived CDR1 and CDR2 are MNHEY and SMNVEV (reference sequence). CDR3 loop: CASRSTGGNQPQHF. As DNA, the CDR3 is TGTGCCAGCAGATCGACAGGCGGAAATCAGCCCCAGCATTTT.

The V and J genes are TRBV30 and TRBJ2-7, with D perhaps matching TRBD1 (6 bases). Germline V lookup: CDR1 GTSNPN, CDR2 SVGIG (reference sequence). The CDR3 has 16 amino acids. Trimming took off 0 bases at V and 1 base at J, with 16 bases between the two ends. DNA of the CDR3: TGTGCCTGGAGTGTTTTGGGGGCCCTTACTTCCTACGAGCAGTACTTC. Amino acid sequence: CAWSVLGALTSYEQYF.

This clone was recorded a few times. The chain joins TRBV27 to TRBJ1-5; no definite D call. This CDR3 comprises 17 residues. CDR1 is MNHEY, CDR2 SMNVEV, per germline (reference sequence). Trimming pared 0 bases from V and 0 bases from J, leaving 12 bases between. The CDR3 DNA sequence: TGTGCCAGCAGTTTATCTAACTTAGCAGATAGCAATCAGCCCCAGCATTTT. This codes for CASSLSNLADSNQPQHF.

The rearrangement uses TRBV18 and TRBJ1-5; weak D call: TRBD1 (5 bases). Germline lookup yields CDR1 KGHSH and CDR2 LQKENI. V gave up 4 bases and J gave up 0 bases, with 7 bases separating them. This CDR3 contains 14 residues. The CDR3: CASSRTNSNQPQHF. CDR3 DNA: TGTGCCAGCTCACGGACAAATAGCAATCAGCCCCAGCATTTT. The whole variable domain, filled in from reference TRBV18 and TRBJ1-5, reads NAGVMQNPRHLVRRRGQEARLRCSPMKGHSHVYWYRQLPEEGLKFMVYLQKENIIDESGMPKERFSAEFPKEGPSILRIQQVVRGDSAAYFCASSRTNSNQPQHFGDGTRLSIL.

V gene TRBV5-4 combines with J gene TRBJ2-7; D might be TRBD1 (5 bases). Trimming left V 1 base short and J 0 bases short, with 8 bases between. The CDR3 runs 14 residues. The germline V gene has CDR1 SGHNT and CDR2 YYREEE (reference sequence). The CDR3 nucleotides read TGTGCCAGCAGCTTGAGAGACAGCTCCTACGAGCAGTACTTC. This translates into CASSLRDSSYEQYF.

CDR3 sequence: CASSLGTWERDTSGNTIYF. The DNA for the CDR3 is TGTGCCAGCAGCTTGGGTACGTGGGAAAGGGACACCTCTGGAAACACCATATATTTT. The chain links TRBV11-2 to TRBJ1-3, with D perhaps matching TRBD1 (6 bases). CDR1 and CDR2 (germline): SGHAT, FQNNGV. The CDR3 has 19 amino acids. The V gene lost 3 bases and the J gene lost 0 bases, with 21 bases spanning the gap.

CDR3 loop: CASSQDRDRVYEAFF. CDR3 in DNA: TGTGCCAGCAGCCAGGACCGGGACAGGGTTTATGAAGCTTTCTTT. The rearrangement joins TRBV3-1 (or the pseudogene TRBV3-2) to TRBJ1-1; 9 nucleotides agree with TRBD1. V lost 3 bases and J lost 7; bases outside the gene matches: 9. The V gene's germline CDR1 is LGHDT and CDR2 YNNKEL (reference sequence). There are 15 residues in the CDR3.

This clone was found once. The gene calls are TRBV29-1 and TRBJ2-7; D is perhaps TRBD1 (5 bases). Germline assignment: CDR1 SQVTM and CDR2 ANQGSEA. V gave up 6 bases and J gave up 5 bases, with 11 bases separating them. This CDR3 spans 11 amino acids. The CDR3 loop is CSVSRVDEQYF. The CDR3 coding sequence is TGCAGCGTCTCCAGGGTCGACGAGCAGTACTTC.

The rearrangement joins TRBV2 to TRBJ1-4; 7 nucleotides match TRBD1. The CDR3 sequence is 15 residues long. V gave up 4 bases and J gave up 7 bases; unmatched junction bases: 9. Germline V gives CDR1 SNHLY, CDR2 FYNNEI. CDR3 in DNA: TGTGCCAGCAGTGCCAATGACAGGGTTGTTGAAAAACTGTTTTTT. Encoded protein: CASSANDRVVEKLFF.

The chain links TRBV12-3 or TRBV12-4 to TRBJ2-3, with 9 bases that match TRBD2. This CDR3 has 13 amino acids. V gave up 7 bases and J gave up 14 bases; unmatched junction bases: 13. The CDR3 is CASTPRGGGGGYF. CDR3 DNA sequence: TGTGCCAGCACCCCCCGGGGCGGGGGGGGTGGGTATTTT.

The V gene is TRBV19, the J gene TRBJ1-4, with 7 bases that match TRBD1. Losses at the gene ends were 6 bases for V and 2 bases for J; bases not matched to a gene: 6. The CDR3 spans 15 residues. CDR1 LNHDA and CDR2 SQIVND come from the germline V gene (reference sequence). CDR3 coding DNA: TGTGCCAGTAGACCCCCAGGGGGGACTAATGAAAAACTGTTTTTT. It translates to CASRPPGGTNEKLFF.

The CDR3 region is CASRFGQGGYEQYF. In DNA, the CDR3 is TGTGCCAGCAGGTTCGGACAGGGAGGGTACGAGCAGTACTTC. The rearrangement joins TRBV6-6 to TRBJ2-7; D possibly corresponds to TRBD1 (8 bases). The CDR3 covers 14 residues. Germline lookup yields CDR1 MNHNY and CDR2 SVGAGI (reference sequence). Trimming stripped 6 bases from V and 4 bases from J, with 16 bases between.

The DNA of the CDR3 is TGTGCCAGCAGCCACAGGGGGCCTACAGATACGCAGTATTTT. Residues: CASSHRGPTDTQYF. V is TRBV27 and J is TRBJ2-3; 9 nucleotides line up with TRBD1. V was pared by 6 bases and J by 3 bases, with 4 bases of the junction left unmatched. Germline CDR1 MNHEY, CDR2 SMNVEV (reference sequence). The CDR3 consists of 14 residues.

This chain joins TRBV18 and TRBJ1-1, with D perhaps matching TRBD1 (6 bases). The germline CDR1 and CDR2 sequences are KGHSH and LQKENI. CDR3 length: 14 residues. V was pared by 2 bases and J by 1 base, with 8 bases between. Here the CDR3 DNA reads TGTGCCAGCTCACCAGAACAGGGGAACACTGAAGCTTTCTTT. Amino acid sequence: CASSPEQGNTEAFF.